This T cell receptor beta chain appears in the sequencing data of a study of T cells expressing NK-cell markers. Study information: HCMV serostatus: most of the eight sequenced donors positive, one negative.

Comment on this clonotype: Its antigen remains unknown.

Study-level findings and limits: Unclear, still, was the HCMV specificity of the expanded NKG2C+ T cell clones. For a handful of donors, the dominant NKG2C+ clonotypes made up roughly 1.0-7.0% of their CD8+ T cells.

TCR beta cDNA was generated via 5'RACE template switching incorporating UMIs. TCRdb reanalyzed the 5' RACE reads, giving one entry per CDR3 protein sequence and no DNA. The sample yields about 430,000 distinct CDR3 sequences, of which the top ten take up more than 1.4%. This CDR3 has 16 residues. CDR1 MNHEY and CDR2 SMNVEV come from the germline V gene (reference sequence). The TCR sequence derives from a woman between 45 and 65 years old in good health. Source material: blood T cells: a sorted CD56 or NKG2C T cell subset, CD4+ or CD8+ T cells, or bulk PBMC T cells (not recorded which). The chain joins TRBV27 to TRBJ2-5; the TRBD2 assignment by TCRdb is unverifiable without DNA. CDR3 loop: CASRTFLTTSAGAQYF.